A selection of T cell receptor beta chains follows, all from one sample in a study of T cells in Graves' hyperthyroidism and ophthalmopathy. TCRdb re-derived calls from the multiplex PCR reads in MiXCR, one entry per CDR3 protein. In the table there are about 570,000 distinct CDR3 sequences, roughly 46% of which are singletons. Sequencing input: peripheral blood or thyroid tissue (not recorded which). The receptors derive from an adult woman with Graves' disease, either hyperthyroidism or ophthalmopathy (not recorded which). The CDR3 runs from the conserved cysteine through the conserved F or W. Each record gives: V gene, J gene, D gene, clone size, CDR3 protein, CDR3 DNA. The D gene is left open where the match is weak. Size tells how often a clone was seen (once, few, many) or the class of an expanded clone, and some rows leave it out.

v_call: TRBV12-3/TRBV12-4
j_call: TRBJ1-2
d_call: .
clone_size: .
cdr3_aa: CTSSFRMPGRGYGYTF
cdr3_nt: TGTACCAGCAGTTTTAGAATGCCAGGAAGGGGTTATGGCTACACCTTC

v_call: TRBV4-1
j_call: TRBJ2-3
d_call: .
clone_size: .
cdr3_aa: CASSRHTRTDTQYF
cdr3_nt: TGCGCCAGCAGCCGACATACCCGCACAGATACGCAGTATTTT

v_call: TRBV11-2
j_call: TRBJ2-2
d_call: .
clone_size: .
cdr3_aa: CASRMDKGSGELFF
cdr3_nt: TGTGCCAGCAGGATGGACAAGGGGAGCGGGGAGCTGTTTTTT

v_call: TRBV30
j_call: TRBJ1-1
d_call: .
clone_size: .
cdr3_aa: CAWSGRPPMEAFF
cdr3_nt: TGTGCCTGGAGCGGTCGGCCCCCCATGGAAGCTTTCTTT

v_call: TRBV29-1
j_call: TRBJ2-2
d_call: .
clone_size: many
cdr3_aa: CSVVTGTSNTGELFF
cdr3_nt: TGCAGCGTTGTGACCGGGACATCGAACACCGGGGAGCTGTTTTTT

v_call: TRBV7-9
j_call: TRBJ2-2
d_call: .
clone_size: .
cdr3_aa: CAGSRANTGERFF
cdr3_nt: TGTGCCGGCAGTAGGGCGAACACCGGGGAGCGGTTTTTT

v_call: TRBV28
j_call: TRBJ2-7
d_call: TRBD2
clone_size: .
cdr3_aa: CASSFSRELYEQYF
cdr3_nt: TGTGCCAGCAGTTTCTCGCGGGAGCTCTACGAGCAGTACTTC

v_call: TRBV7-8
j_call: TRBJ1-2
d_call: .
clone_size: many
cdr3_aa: CASSLDEANYGYTF
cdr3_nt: TGTGCCAGCAGCTTGGACGAAGCTAACTATGGCTACACCTTC

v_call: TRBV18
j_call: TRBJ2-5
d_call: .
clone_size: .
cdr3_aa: CASSPGEGTETQYF
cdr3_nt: TGTGCCAGCTCACCAGGCGAGGGTACGGAGACCCAGTACTTC

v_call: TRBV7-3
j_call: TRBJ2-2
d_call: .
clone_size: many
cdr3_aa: CASSLGGTGELFF
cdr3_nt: TGTGCCAGCAGCTTAGGTGGCACCGGGGAGCTGTTTTTT

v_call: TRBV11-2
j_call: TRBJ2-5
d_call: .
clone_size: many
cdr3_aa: CASSLGWEETQYF
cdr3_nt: TGTGCCAGCAGCTTAGGTTGGGAGGAGACCCAGTACTTC

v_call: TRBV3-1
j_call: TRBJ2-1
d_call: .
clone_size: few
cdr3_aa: CASSPGVTRYNEQFF
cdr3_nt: TGTGCCAGCAGCCCCGGGGTTACGCGATACAATGAGCAGTTCTTC

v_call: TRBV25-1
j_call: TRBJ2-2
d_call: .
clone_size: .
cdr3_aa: CASSLARAGFGELFF
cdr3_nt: TGTGCCAGCAGTCTAGCGCGAGCAGGGTTCGGGGAGCTGTTTTTT

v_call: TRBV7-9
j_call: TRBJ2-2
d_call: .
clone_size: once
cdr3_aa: CASSAESMLFF
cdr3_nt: TGTGCCAGCAGCGCCGAAAGTATGCTGTTTTTT

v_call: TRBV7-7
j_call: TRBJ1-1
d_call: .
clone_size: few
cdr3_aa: CASSIHKNTEAFF
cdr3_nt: TGTGCCAGCAGCATCCACAAGAACACTGAAGCTTTCTTT

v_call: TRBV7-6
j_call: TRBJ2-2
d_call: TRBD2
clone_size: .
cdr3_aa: CASSLGLAGTLNTGELFF
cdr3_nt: TGTGCCAGCAGCTTGGGACTAGCGGGAACACTAAACACCGGGGAGCTGTTTTTT

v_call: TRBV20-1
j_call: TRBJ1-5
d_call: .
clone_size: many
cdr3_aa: CSARDGRESAQPQHF
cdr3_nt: TGCAGTGCTAGAGATGGGAGGGAATCGGCTCAGCCCCAGCATTTT

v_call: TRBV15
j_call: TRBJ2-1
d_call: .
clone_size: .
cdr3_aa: CATSVPGQEQFF
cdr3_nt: TGTGCCACCAGTGTACCGGGACAAGAGCAGTTCTTC

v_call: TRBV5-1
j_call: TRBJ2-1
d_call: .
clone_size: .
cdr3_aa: CASGRLGMINEQFF
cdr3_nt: TGCGCCAGCGGAAGACTAGGGATGATCAATGAGCAGTTCTTC

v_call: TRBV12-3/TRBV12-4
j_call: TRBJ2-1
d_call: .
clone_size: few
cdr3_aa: CASSLDRRNEQFF
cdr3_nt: TGTGCCAGCAGTTTAGATCGGCGGAATGAGCAGTTCTTC

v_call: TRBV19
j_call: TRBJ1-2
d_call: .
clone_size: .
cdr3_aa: CASSPPGTRGIPGYTF
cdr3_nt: TGTGCCAGTAGTCCACCCGGGACAAGGGGCATACCTGGCTACACCTTC

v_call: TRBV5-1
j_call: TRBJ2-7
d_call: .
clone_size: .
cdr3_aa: CASRWVGQGHSYEQYF
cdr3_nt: TGCGCCAGCCGCTGGGTCGGGCAGGGGCACTCCTACGAGCAGTACTTC

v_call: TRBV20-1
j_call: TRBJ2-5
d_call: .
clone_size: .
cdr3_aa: CSASREEETQYF
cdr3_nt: TGCAGTGCTAGCAGGGAGGAAGAGACCCAGTACTTC

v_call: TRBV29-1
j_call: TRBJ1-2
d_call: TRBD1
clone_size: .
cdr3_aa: CSQDEHQGALGYTF
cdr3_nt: TGCAGCCAGGATGAGCATCAGGGGGCGCTTGGCTACACCTTC

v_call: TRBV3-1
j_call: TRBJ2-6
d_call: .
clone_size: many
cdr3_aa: CASSQEPAIGANVLTF
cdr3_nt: TGTGCCAGCAGCCAAGAGCCGGCAATTGGGGCCAACGTCCTGACTTTC

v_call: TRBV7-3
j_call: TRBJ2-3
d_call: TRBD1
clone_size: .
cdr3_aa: CASSLYRGGTDTQYF
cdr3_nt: TGTGCCAGCAGCCTCTACAGGGGGGGCACAGATACGCAGTATTTT

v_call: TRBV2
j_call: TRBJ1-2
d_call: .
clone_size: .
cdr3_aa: CASSGGRGSYGYTF
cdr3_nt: TGTGCCAGCAGCGGAGGTAGAGGGAGCTATGGCTACACCTTC

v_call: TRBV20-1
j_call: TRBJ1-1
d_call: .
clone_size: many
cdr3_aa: CSAWRPRTVNTEAFF
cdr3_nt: TGCAGTGCATGGAGGCCTAGGACGGTGAACACTGAAGCTTTCTTT

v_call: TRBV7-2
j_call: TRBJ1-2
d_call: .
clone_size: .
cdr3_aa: CASSTHRDSIYGYTF
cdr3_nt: TGTGCCAGCAGCACCCATCGAGACAGCATTTATGGCTACACCTTC

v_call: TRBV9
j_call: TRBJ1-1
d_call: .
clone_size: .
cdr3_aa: CASSQPGAGGGTEAFF
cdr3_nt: TGTGCCAGCAGCCAACCCGGCGCGGGGGGGGGCACTGAAGCTTTCTTT

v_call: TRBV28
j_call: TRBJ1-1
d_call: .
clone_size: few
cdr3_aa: CASRLQPYRTVNTEAFF
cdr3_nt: TGTGCCAGCAGATTACAGCCCTATAGGACTGTGAACACTGAAGCTTTCTTT

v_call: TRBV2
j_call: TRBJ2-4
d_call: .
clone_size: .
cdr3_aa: CASSERVGIQYF
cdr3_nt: TGTGCCAGCAGTGAGCGGGTTGGCATTCAGTACTTC

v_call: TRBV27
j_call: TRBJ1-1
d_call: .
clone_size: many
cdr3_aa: CASSLWAGRMTEAFF
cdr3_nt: TGTGCCAGCAGTTTATGGGCAGGGCGGATGACTGAAGCTTTCTTT

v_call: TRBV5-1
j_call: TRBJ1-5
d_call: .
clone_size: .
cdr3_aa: CASLTEFNQPQHF
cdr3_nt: TGCGCCAGCCTGACAGAATTTAATCAGCCCCAGCATTTT

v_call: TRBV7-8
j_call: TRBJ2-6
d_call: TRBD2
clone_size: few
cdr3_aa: CASSGTSVLTF
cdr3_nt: TGTGCCAGCTCGGGGACTAGCGTCCTGACTTTC

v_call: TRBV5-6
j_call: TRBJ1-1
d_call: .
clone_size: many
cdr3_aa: CASSLVAGAFYTEAFF
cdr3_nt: TGTGCCAGCAGCTTGGTGGCAGGGGCGTTTTACACTGAAGCTTTCTTT

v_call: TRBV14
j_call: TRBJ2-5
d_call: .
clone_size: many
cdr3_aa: CASSARVTQYF
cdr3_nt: TGTGCCAGCAGCGCAAGGGTGACCCAGTACTTC

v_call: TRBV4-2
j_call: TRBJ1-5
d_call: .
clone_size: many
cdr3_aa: CASSQDHDSNQPQHF
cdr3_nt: TGTGCCAGCAGCCAAGATCACGACAGCAATCAGCCCCAGCATTTT

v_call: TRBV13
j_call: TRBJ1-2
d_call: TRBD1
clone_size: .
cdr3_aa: CASSSGTGGNGYTF
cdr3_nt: TGTGCCAGCAGCTCCGGGACAGGGGGCAATGGCTACACCTTC

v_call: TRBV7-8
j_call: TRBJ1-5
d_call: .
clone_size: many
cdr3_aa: CASSVGRYRNQPQHF
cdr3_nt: TGTGCCAGCAGCGTCGGCAGGTACCGGAATCAGCCCCAGCATTTT

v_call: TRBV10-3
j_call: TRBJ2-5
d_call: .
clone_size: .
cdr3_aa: CAISEEGSSKTQYF
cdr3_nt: TGTGCCATCAGTGAGGAGGGGAGTTCTAAGACCCAGTACTTC

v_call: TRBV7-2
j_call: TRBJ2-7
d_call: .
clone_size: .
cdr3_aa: CASSSDRIYEQYF
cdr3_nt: TGTGCCAGCAGTAGCGACAGAATCTACGAGCAGTACTTC

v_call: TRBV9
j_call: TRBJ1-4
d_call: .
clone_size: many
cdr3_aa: CASSVAGDLPEKLFF
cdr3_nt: TGTGCCAGCAGCGTAGCGGGTGACCTTCCTGAAAAACTGTTTTTT

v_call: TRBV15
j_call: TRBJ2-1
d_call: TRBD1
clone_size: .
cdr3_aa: CATSRHGQGTYNEQFF
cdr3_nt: TGTGCCACCAGCCGCCACGGACAGGGGACCTACAATGAGCAGTTCTTC

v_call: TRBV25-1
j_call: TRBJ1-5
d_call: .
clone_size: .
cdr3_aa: CAISRGSGLNQPQHF
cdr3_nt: TGTGCCATCTCTAGGGGCTCAGGACTCAATCAGCCCCAGCATTTT

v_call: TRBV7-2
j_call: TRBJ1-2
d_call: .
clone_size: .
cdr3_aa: CASSLAGSGGNTF
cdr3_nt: TGTGCCAGCAGCTTAGCGGGATCGGGAGGAAACACCTTC

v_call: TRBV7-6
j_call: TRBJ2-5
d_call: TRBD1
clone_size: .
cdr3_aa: CASSSRDSQYF
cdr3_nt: TGTGCCAGCAGCTCCCGGGACAGCCAGTACTTC

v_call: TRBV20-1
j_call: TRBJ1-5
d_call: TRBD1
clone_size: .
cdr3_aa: CSARVTGQETQPQHF
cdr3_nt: TGCAGTGCTAGAGTGACAGGGCAAGAGACCCAGCCCCAGCATTTT

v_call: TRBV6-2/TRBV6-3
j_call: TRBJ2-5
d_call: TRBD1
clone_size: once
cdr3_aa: CASSYSATGAETQYF
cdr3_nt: TGTGCCAGCAGTTACTCAGCGACAGGGGCAGAGACCCAGTACTTC

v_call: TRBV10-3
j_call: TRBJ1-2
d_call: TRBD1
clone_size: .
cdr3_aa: CAVRDRELGEDGYTF
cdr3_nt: TGTGCCGTCCGGGACAGGGAGTTGGGTGAGGATGGCTACACCTTC

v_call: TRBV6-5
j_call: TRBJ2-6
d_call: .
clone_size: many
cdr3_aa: CASSYHSSGANVLTF
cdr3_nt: TGTGCCAGCAGTTACCACAGCTCTGGGGCCAACGTCCTGACTTTC

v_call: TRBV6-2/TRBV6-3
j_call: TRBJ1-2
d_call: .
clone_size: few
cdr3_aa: CASSQDTAYGYTF
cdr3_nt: TGTGCCAGCAGTCAAGACACTGCCTATGGCTACACCTTC

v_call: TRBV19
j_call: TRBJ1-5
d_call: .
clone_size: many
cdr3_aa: CASSPPSLRYSNQPQHF
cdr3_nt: TGTGCCAGTAGTCCGCCGAGTTTGCGTTATAGCAATCAGCCCCAGCATTTT

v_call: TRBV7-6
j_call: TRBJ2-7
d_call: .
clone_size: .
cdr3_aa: CASSVQLLSYEQYF
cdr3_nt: TGTGCCAGCAGCGTTCAGCTTCTCTCCTACGAGCAGTACTTC